This section outlines one T cell receptor beta chain sequence together with its context. Its cognate antigen is unknown. Focal radiation plus CTLA-4 blockade with ipilimumab was administered to patients who had chemo-refractory metastatic non-small-cell lung cancer. This sample is part of a study of radiotherapy plus CTLA-4 blockade in lung cancer. Turning to the study itself: Objective responses emerged in 15% to 20% of patients, and 30% to 40% attained disease control.

Produced via immunoSEQ multiplex PCR; TCRdb's table is partial and in-frame only. The sample shows roughly 110,000 clones, roughly 77% of them seen only once. Findings of the study overall: Among reported predictors of response, early blood T cell clone dynamics with interferon-beta performed best. There was expansion of tumor-derived TCR clones in blood after radiotherapy plus ipilimumab.

V was trimmed by 1 base and J by 6 bases, leaving 13 bases between them. This CDR3 region has 14 residues. Germline CDR1 SGHAT, CDR2 FQNNGV. The TCR was taken from a human donor with non-small cell lung cancer that progressed on radiotherapy plus ipilimumab. Some clones in this sample may be carry-over from other donors' samples. The chain joins TRBV11-2 to TRBJ2-7; D is ambiguous. The specimen was peripheral blood, collected from a patient treated with radiotherapy plus ipilimumab. CDR3 nucleotide sequence: TGTGCCAGCAGCTTAGTTGGACCTACCGGCGAGCAGTACTTC. Translated: CASSLVGPTGEQYF.